Listed below are T cell receptor beta chains from one sample, sequenced in a study of breast tumors, draining lymph nodes, adjacent tissues. TCRdb recomputed calls from the multiplex PCR reads with MiXCR, one row per CDR3 protein. This table has 150,000 to 200,000 distinct CDR3 sequences, approximately 30% appearing once. The sequencing sample was made of axillary lymph node tissue. The origin of the receptors is a female donor with breast cancer. Some clones in this sample may be carry-over from other donors' samples. Both conserved end residues are part of each CDR3. A D gene is named only where the DNA matches it firmly. Clone size, where shown, is once, few, many, or a class for clones that have expanded.

clone_size: many
j_call: TRBJ2-3
v_call: TRBV20-1
d_call: TRBD1
cdr3_aa: CSARQGATDTQYF
cdr3_nt: TGCAGTGCTAGACAGGGGGCTACAGATACGCAGTATTTT

clone_size: many
j_call: TRBJ2-3
v_call: TRBV20-1
d_call: TRBD2
cdr3_aa: CSARESSGSTQYF
cdr3_nt: TGCAGTGCTAGAGAATCTAGCGGGAGTACGCAGTATTTT

clone_size: many
j_call: TRBJ1-2
v_call: TRBV11-3
d_call: -
cdr3_aa: CASSLDGGYGYTF
cdr3_nt: TGTGCCAGCAGCTTAGATGGGGGGTATGGCTACACCTTC

clone_size: -
j_call: TRBJ1-6
v_call: TRBV10-1
d_call: TRBD1
cdr3_aa: CASNRDRGDNSPLHF
cdr3_nt: TGCGCCAGCAACCGGGACAGGGGCGATAATTCACCCCTCCACTTT

clone_size: many
j_call: TRBJ2-2
v_call: TRBV5-1
d_call: -
cdr3_aa: CASSLGPNTGELFF
cdr3_nt: TGCGCCAGCAGCTTGGGGCCGAACACCGGGGAGCTGTTTTTT

clone_size: many
j_call: TRBJ1-5
v_call: TRBV2
d_call: TRBD1
cdr3_aa: CASRLSTGGNQPQHF
cdr3_nt: TGTGCCAGCAGGCTATCGACAGGGGGGAATCAGCCCCAGCATTTT

clone_size: many
j_call: TRBJ2-2
v_call: TRBV11-2
d_call: TRBD2
cdr3_aa: CASSLLAGGNTGELFF
cdr3_nt: TGTGCCAGCAGCTTACTAGCGGGGGGGAACACCGGGGAGCTGTTTTTT

clone_size: -
j_call: TRBJ2-7
v_call: TRBV6-1
d_call: -
cdr3_aa: CASSWRSSYEQYF
cdr3_nt: TGTGCCAGCAGCTGGAGAAGCTCCTACGAGCAGTACTTC

clone_size: many
j_call: TRBJ2-3
v_call: TRBV12-3/TRBV12-4
d_call: -
cdr3_aa: CASSLAASDTQYF
cdr3_nt: TGTGCCAGCAGTTTAGCTGCGAGCGATACGCAGTATTTT

clone_size: -
j_call: TRBJ2-3
v_call: TRBV6-5
d_call: -
cdr3_aa: CASRASTSFGTDTQYF
cdr3_nt: TGTGCCAGCCGTGCTTCGACTAGTTTCGGCACAGATACGCAGTATTTT

clone_size: -
j_call: TRBJ2-3
v_call: TRBV25-1
d_call: TRBD2
cdr3_aa: CASSDSSGGAPDTQYF
cdr3_nt: TGTGCCAGCAGTGATTCCAGCGGGGGGGCCCCAGATACGCAGTATTTT

clone_size: -
j_call: TRBJ1-6
v_call: TRBV11-3
d_call: TRBD1
cdr3_aa: CASSFADQAGEGARSPLHF
cdr3_nt: TGTGCCAGCAGCTTTGCTGACCAAGCCGGGGAGGGGGCACGGTCACCCCTCCACTTT

clone_size: few
j_call: TRBJ2-5
v_call: TRBV6-1
d_call: -
cdr3_aa: CASRRPGETQYF
cdr3_nt: TGTGCCAGCAGGCGGCCGGGGGAGACCCAGTACTTC

clone_size: many
j_call: TRBJ2-3
v_call: TRBV10-3
d_call: TRBD2
cdr3_aa: CAVTSVTDTQYF
cdr3_nt: TGTGCCGTGACTAGCGTCACAGATACGCAGTATTTT

clone_size: many
j_call: TRBJ2-1
v_call: TRBV24-1
d_call: -
cdr3_aa: CATSGRQGDEQFF
cdr3_nt: TGTGCCACCAGTGGACGGCAGGGTGATGAGCAGTTCTTC

clone_size: -
j_call: TRBJ2-3
v_call: TRBV19
d_call: -
cdr3_aa: CASSGLGRVGEQYTDTQYF
cdr3_nt: TGTGCCAGTAGTGGCCTCGGCAGGGTGGGGGAGCAGTACACAGATACGCAGTATTTT

clone_size: few
j_call: TRBJ1-1
v_call: TRBV29-1
d_call: -
cdr3_aa: CSAPGPANTEAFF
cdr3_nt: TGCAGCGCTCCAGGGCCAGCGAACACTGAAGCTTTCTTT

clone_size: -
j_call: TRBJ2-7
v_call: TRBV7-9
d_call: TRBD1
cdr3_aa: CASSSLDGTGAFEQYF
cdr3_nt: TGTGCCAGCAGCTCCCTGGACGGGACAGGGGCCTTCGAGCAGTACTTC

clone_size: -
j_call: TRBJ1-1
v_call: TRBV20-1
d_call: -
cdr3_aa: CSARRYVNTEAFF
cdr3_nt: TGCAGCGCGCGGAGGTATGTTAACACTGAAGCTTTCTTT

clone_size: many
j_call: TRBJ2-3
v_call: TRBV11-2
d_call: -
cdr3_aa: CASSSGSPDTQYF
cdr3_nt: TGTGCCAGCAGCTCCGGGTCCCCGGATACGCAGTATTTT

clone_size: -
j_call: TRBJ2-7
v_call: TRBV29-1
d_call: -
cdr3_aa: CSVEDLGQGTVYEQYF
cdr3_nt: TGCAGCGTTGAAGATCTTGGGCAGGGGACGGTCTACGAGCAGTACTTC

clone_size: many
j_call: TRBJ1-3
v_call: TRBV5-5
d_call: -
cdr3_aa: CASSSGFSGNTIYF
cdr3_nt: TGTGCCAGCAGCTCAGGGTTCTCTGGAAACACCATATATTTT

clone_size: many
j_call: TRBJ2-4
v_call: TRBV2
d_call: TRBD1
cdr3_aa: CASSGIDVTGNIQYF
cdr3_nt: TGTGCCAGCAGTGGAATTGACGTGACAGGGAACATTCAGTACTTC

clone_size: many
j_call: TRBJ2-7
v_call: TRBV2
d_call: TRBD2
cdr3_aa: CASIPSGGTYEQYF
cdr3_nt: TGTGCCAGCATCCCCAGCGGGGGAACCTACGAGCAGTACTTC

clone_size: many
j_call: TRBJ2-7
v_call: TRBV20-1
d_call: -
cdr3_aa: CSAREGEQYF
cdr3_nt: TGCAGTGCCAGGGAAGGTGAGCAGTACTTC

clone_size: many
j_call: TRBJ2-7
v_call: TRBV29-1
d_call: -
cdr3_aa: CSVEDWAGGVEPPHYEQYF
cdr3_nt: TGCAGCGTTGAAGATTGGGCTGGGGGCGTAGAACCCCCGCACTACGAGCAGTACTTC

clone_size: many
j_call: TRBJ2-4
v_call: TRBV4-2
d_call: -
cdr3_aa: CASSQGNKNIQYF
cdr3_nt: TGTGCCAGCAGCCAGGGAAACAAAAACATTCAGTACTTC

clone_size: many
j_call: TRBJ2-5
v_call: TRBV20-1
d_call: -
cdr3_aa: CSARGQGRRPSQETQYF
cdr3_nt: TGCAGTGCTAGAGGGCAGGGAAGACGCCCAAGTCAAGAGACCCAGTACTTC

clone_size: -
j_call: TRBJ2-6
v_call: TRBV24-1
d_call: TRBD1
cdr3_aa: CATSDLPRTGGAYFSPGANVLTF
cdr3_nt: TGTGCCACCAGTGATTTGCCCCGGACAGGGGGGGCGTATTTCTCTCCCGGGGCCAACGTCCTGACTTTC

clone_size: -
j_call: TRBJ1-1
v_call: TRBV5-1
d_call: -
cdr3_aa: CASSANRAGTEAFF
cdr3_nt: TGCGCCAGCAGCGCTAACAGAGCCGGGACTGAAGCTTTCTTT

clone_size: once
j_call: TRBJ2-1
v_call: TRBV6-1
d_call: TRBD2
cdr3_aa: CANSPTSGSLPREQFF
cdr3_nt: TGTGCCAACAGTCCCACTAGCGGGAGTCTCCCCCGCGAGCAGTTCTTC

clone_size: -
j_call: TRBJ2-1
v_call: TRBV20-1
d_call: TRBD2
cdr3_aa: CSAFLAGDKQFF
cdr3_nt: TGCAGTGCTTTTCTAGCGGGGGATAAGCAGTTCTTC

clone_size: many
j_call: TRBJ1-6
v_call: TRBV9
d_call: TRBD1
cdr3_aa: CASSALWTGDSPLHF
cdr3_nt: TGTGCCAGCAGCGCCCTATGGACAGGGGATTCACCCCTCCACTTT

clone_size: many
j_call: TRBJ1-3
v_call: TRBV9
d_call: -
cdr3_aa: CASSTRQDSGNTIYF
cdr3_nt: TGTGCCAGCAGCACCCGACAGGACTCTGGAAACACCATATATTTT

clone_size: many
j_call: TRBJ2-3
v_call: TRBV11-2
d_call: TRBD2
cdr3_aa: CASSIWGLASGSNTQYF
cdr3_nt: TGTGCCAGCAGCATATGGGGGCTGGCTAGCGGGAGTAATACGCAGTATTTT

clone_size: -
j_call: TRBJ2-3
v_call: TRBV4-2
d_call: TRBD1
cdr3_aa: CASSVRQGVADTQYF
cdr3_nt: TGTGCCAGCAGCGTTCGACAGGGGGTGGCAGATACGCAGTATTTT

clone_size: -
j_call: TRBJ1-5
v_call: TRBV10-3
d_call: TRBD1
cdr3_aa: CATSYGTGHNQPQHF
cdr3_nt: TGTGCCACTAGCTACGGGACAGGTCACAACCAGCCCCAGCATTTT

clone_size: many
j_call: TRBJ1-6
v_call: TRBV5-8
d_call: TRBD1
cdr3_aa: CASSPQGGGNSPLHF
cdr3_nt: TGTGCCAGCAGCCCACAGGGAGGGGGCAATTCACCCCTCCACTTT

clone_size: -
j_call: TRBJ2-1
v_call: TRBV25-1
d_call: -
cdr3_aa: CAGLTGIQRNEQFF
cdr3_nt: TGTGCCGGGTTGACGGGCATCCAACGAAATGAGCAGTTCTTC

clone_size: -
j_call: TRBJ2-5
v_call: TRBV4-2
d_call: TRBD2
cdr3_aa: CASSHASGRVMGRETQYF
cdr3_nt: TGTGCCAGCAGCCACGCTAGCGGGAGGGTGATGGGACGCGAGACCCAGTACTTC

clone_size: many
j_call: TRBJ2-5
v_call: TRBV6-6
d_call: -
cdr3_aa: CASLHPSVQETQYF
cdr3_nt: TGTGCCAGCTTACACCCCAGCGTCCAAGAGACCCAGTACTTC

clone_size: many
j_call: TRBJ2-7
v_call: TRBV10-2
d_call: TRBD2
cdr3_aa: CASSRLAGLIYEQYF
cdr3_nt: TGCGCCAGCAGTCGACTAGCGGGGCTGATTTACGAGCAGTACTTC

clone_size: -
j_call: TRBJ1-1
v_call: TRBV7-6
d_call: TRBD1
cdr3_aa: CASSLQGEMNTEAFF
cdr3_nt: TGTGCCAGCAGCTTACAGGGGGAAATGAACACTGAAGCTTTCTTT

clone_size: many
j_call: TRBJ1-4
v_call: TRBV6-1
d_call: -
cdr3_aa: CASSEEGGLGF
cdr3_nt: TGTGCCAGCAGTGAAGAGGGGGGATTGGGGTTT

clone_size: many
j_call: TRBJ1-6
v_call: TRBV9
d_call: -
cdr3_aa: CASSGGEGSSYNSPLHF
cdr3_nt: TGTGCCAGCAGCGGAGGCGAGGGGAGCTCCTATAATTCACCCCTCCACTTT

clone_size: many
j_call: TRBJ1-6
v_call: TRBV9
d_call: -
cdr3_aa: CASSVGGRSPLHF
cdr3_nt: TGTGCCAGCAGCGTAGGAGGTCGGTCACCCCTCCACTTT

clone_size: many
j_call: TRBJ2-5
v_call: TRBV4-1
d_call: -
cdr3_aa: CASSQLENQETQYF
cdr3_nt: TGCGCCAGCAGCCAGCTGGAGAACCAAGAGACCCAGTACTTC

clone_size: many
j_call: TRBJ1-2
v_call: TRBV6-5
d_call: -
cdr3_aa: CASSYSALGGYTF
cdr3_nt: TGTGCCAGCAGTTACTCGGCGTTAGGAGGCTACACCTTC

clone_size: -
j_call: TRBJ2-6
v_call: TRBV6-5
d_call: TRBD1
cdr3_aa: CASSHQGAAGANVLTF
cdr3_nt: TGTGCCAGCAGTCACCAGGGGGCGGCTGGGGCCAACGTCCTGACTTTC